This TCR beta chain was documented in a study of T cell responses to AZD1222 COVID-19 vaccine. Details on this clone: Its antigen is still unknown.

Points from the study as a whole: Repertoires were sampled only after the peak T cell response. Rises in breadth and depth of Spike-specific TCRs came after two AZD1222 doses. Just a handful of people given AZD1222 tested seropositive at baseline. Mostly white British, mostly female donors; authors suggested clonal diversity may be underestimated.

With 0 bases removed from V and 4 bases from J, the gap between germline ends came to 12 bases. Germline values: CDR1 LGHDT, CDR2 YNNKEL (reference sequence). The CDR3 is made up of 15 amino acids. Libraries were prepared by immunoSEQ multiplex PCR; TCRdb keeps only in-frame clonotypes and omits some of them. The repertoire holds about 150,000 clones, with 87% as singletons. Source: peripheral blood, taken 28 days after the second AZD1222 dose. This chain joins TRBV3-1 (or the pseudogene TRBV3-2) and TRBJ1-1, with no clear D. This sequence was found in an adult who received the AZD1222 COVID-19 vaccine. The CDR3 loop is CASSQDWAEGTEAFF. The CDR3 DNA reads TGTGCCAGCAGCCAAGATTGGGCGGAAGGCACTGAAGCTTTCTTT.